The entry below gives a single TCR beta chain sequence along with its context. This sample stems from a study of somatic mutations in cytotoxic T cells in rheumatoid arthritis. Sequenced by immunoSEQ multiplex PCR; TCRdb stores in-frame clones only, minus some. Seen here are 12,000 or so clones, roughly 73% observed once, and the top ten hold about 40%. The CDR3 is 13 residues long. The germline gives CDR1 MRHNA, CDR2 SNTAGT. The ends were cut back, 4 bases at V and 3 bases at J, with 9 bases in the middle. The genes are TRBV6-4 and TRBJ1-1; D call uncertain. This receptor was obtained from a man aged 55 to 70 in good health. Sequencing input: CD8+ T cells sorted from blood. The CDR3 reads CASSVTPDTEAFF. CDR3 coding DNA: TGTGCCAGCAGTGTAACACCTGACACTGAAGCTTTCTTT.